This T cell receptor beta chain is from a study of a mutant IDH1 vaccine in newly diagnosed glioma. About this clone itself: Its antigen is undetermined.

Measured with immunoSEQ multiplex PCR; TCRdb has only the in-frame clones, and not every one. The table records 30,000 to 45,000 clones, over 70% of them present only once. Time point specified: week 47, end of study. The study gave 300 ug of mutant IDH1 20-mer peptide per vaccine dose, with topical imiquimod. Tumors from donors were new WHO grade 3 or 4 IDH1-mutant astrocytomas with ATRX loss. This CDR3 contains 11 residues. Germline lookup yields CDR1 SQVTM and CDR2 ANQGSEA. V was pared by 7 bases and J by 8 bases, with 12 bases between. The sequencing used PBMCs, collected from a glioma patient whose treatment included an IDH1 peptide vaccine. The rearrangement joins TRBV29-1 to TRBJ2-1; possible D gene TRBD2, 6 bases. This clonotype originated in a man aged 35 to 55 with glioma. The CDR3 protein is CSARLVDEQFF. Here the CDR3 DNA reads TGCAGCGCACGACTAGTAGATGAGCAGTTCTTC.